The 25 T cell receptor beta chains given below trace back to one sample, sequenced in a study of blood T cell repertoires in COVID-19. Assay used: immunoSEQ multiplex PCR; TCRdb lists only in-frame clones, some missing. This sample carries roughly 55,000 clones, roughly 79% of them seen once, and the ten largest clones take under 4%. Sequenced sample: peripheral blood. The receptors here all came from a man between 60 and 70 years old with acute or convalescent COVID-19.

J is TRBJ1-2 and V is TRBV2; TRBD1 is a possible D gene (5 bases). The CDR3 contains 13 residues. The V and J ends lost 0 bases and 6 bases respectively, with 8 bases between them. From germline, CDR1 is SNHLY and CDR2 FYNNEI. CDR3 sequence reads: CASSEAGGDGYTF. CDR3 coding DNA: TGTGCCAGCAGTGAAGCGGGAGGGGATGGCTACACCTTC.

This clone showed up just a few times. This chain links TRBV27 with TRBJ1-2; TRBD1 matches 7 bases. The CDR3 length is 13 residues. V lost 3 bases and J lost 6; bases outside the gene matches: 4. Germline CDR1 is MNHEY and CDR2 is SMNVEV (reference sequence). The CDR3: CASSFPGGNGYTF. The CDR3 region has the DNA TGTGCCAGCAGTTTCCCAGGGGGAAATGGCTACACCTTC.

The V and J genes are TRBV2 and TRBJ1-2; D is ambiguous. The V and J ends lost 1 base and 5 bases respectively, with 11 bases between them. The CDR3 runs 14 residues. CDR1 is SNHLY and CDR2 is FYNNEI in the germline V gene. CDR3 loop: CASSEGPGKYGYTF. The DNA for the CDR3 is TGTGCCAGCAGTGAAGGGCCGGGGAAGTATGGCTACACCTTC.

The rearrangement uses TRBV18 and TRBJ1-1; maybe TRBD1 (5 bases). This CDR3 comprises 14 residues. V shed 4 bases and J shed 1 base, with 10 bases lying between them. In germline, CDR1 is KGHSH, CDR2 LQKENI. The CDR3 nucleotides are TGTGCCAGCTCACTAGGTCAGGGGAACACTGAAGCTTTCTTT. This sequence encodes CASSLGQGNTEAFF.

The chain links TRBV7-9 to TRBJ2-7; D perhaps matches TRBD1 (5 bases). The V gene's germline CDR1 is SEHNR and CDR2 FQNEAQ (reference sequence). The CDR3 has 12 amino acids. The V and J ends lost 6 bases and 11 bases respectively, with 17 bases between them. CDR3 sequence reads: CASSLKRGGEYF. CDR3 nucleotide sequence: TGTGCCAGCAGTTTAAAAAGGGGTGGCGAGTACTTC.

The CDR3 protein is CATQTRNYGYTF. The CDR3 DNA reads TGTGCCACCCAAACGCGGAACTATGGCTACACCTTC. This rearrangement joins TRBV28 to TRBJ1-2; D call uncertain. V lost 10 bases and J lost 2, with 11 bases in between. CDR3 length: 12 residues. Germline V gene lookup returns CDR1 MDHEN and CDR2 SYDVKM.

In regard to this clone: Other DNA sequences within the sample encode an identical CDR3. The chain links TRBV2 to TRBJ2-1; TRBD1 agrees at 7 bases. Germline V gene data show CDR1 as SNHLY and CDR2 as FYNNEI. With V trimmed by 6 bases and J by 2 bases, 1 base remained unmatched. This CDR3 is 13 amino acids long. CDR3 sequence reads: CASRGTAYNEQFF. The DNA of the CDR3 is TGTGCCAGCAGGGGGACAGCCTACAATGAGCAGTTCTTC.

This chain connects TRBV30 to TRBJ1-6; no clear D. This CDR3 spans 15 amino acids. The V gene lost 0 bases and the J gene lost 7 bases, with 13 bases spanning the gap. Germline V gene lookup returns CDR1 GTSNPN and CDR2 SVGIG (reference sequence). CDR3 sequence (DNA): TGTGCCTGGAGTGTATTTGGGCACCTAAATTCACCCCTCCACTTT. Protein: CAWSVFGHLNSPLHF.

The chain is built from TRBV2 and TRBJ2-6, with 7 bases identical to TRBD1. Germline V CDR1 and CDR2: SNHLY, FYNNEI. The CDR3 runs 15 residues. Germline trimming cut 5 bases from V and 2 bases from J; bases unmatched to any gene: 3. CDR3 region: CASSRTGPGANVLTF. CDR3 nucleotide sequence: TGTGCCAGCAGTCGGACAGGCCCTGGGGCCAACGTCCTGACTTTC.

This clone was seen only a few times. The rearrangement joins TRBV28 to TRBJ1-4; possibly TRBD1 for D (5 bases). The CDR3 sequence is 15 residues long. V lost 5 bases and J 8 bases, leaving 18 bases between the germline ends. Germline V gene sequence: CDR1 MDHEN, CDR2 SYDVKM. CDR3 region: CASSPSQWGREKLFF. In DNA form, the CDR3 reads TGTGCCAGCAGTCCATCCCAGTGGGGGAGGGAAAAACTGTTTTTT.

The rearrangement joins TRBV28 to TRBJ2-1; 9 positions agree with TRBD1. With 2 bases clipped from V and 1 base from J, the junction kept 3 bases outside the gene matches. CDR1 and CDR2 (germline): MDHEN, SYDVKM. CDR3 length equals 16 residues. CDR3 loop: CASSLGGTGSYNEQFF. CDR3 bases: TGTGCCAGCAGTTTAGGGGGGACAGGGTCCTACAATGAGCAGTTCTTC.

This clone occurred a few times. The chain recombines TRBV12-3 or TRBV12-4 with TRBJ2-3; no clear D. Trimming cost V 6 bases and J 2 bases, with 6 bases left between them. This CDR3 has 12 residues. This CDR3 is CASSTTTDTQYF. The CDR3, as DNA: TGTGCCAGCAGCACTACCACAGATACGCAGTATTTT.

For the CDR3, the DNA is TGTGCCAGCAGTTTCGAGGCGAGGCAGCCCCAGCATTTT. Its protein is CASSFEARQPQHF. The rearrangement links TRBV28 to TRBJ1-5; D is unclear. Per germline, CDR1 MDHEN and CDR2 SYDVKM. Trimming stripped 3 bases from V and 7 bases from J, with 10 bases between. The CDR3 is 13 residues long.

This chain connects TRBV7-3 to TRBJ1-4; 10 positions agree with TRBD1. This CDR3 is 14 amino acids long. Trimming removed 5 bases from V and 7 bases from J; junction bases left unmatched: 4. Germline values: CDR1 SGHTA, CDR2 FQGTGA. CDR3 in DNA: TGTGCCAGCAGCCGACAGGGGGCAGGTGAAAAACTGTTTTTT. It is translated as CASSRQGAGEKLFF.

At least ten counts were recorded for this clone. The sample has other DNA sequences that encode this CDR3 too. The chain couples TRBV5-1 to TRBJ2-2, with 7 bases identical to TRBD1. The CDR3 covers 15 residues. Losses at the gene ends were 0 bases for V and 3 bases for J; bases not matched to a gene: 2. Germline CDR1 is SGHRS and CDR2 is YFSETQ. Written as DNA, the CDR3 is TGCGCCAGCAGCTTGGAGGGGGCTCACACCGGGGAGCTGTTTTTT. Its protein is CASSLEGAHTGELFF.

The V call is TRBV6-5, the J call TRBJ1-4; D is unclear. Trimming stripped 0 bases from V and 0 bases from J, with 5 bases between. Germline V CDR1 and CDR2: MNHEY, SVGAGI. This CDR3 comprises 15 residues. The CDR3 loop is CASSYSRSTNEKLFF. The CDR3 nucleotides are TGTGCCAGCAGTTACTCCCGGTCAACTAATGAAAAACTGTTTTTT.

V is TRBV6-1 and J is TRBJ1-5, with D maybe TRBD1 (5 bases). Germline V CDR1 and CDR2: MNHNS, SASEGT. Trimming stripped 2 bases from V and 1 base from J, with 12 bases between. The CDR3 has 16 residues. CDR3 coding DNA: TGTGCCAGCAGTGAAAACGGGGGATGGAGCAATCAGCCCCAGCATTTT. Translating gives CASSENGGWSNQPQHF.

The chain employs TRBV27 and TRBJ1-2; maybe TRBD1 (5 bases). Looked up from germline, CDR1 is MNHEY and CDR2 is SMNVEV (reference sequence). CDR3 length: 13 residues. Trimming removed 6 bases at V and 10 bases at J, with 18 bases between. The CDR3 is CASSTTGVKVYTF. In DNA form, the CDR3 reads TGTGCCAGCAGCACAACAGGAGTTAAGGTCTACACCTTC.

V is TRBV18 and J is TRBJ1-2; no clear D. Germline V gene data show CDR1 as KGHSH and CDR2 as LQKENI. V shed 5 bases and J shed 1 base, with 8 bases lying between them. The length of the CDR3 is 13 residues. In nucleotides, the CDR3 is TGTGCCAGCTCAGAGGCCCTTAACTATGGCTACACCTTC. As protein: CASSEALNYGYTF.

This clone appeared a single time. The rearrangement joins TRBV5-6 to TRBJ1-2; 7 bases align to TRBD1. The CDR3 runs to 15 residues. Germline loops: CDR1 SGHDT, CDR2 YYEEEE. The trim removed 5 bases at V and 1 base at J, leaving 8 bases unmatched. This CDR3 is CASSPGDSDNYGYTF. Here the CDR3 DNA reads TGTGCCAGCAGTCCAGGGGACAGCGATAACTATGGCTACACCTTC.

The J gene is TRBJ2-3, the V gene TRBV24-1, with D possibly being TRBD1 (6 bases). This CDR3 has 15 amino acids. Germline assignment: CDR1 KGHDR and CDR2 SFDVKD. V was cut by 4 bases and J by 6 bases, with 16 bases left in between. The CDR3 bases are TGTGCCACCAGTGACCCAAACTGGGGGCCGGATACGCAGTATTTT. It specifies CATSDPNWGPDTQYF.

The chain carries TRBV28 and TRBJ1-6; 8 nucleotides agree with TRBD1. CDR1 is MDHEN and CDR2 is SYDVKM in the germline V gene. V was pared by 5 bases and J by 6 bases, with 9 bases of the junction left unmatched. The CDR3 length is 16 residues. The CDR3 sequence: CASSTRQGLGNSPLHF. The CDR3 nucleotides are TGTGCCAGCAGTACAAGACAGGGGTTAGGTAATTCACCCCTCCACTTT.

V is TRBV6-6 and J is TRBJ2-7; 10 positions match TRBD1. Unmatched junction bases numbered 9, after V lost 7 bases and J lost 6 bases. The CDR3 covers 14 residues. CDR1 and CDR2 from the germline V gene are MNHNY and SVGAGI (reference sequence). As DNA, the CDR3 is TGTGCCAGCACCCGAGGGACAGGGGAGGGCGAGCAGTACTTC. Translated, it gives CASTRGTGEGEQYF.

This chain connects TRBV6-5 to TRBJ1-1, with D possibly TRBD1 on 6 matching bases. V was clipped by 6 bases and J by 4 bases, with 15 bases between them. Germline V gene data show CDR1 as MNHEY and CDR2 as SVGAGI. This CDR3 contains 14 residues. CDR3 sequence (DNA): TGTGCCAGCAGCCTCAGGGGATACGGCACTGAAGCTTTCTTT. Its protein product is CASSLRGYGTEAFF.

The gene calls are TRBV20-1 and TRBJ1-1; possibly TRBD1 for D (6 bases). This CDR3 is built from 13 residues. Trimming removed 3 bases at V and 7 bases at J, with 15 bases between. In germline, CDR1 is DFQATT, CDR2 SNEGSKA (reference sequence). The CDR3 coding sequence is TGCAGTGCTAGTTCACCAGGGGTTGTTGAAGCTTTCTTT. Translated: CSASSPGVVEAFF.